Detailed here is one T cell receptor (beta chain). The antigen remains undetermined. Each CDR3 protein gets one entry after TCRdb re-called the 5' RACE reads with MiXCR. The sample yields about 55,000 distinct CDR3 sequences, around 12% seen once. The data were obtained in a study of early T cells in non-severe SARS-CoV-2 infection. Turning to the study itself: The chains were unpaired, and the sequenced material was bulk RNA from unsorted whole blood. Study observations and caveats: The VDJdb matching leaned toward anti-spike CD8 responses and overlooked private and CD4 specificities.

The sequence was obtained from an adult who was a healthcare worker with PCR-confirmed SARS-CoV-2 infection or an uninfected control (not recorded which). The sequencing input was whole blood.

The CDR3 DNA reads TGTGCCAGCAGTTTGGGACTAGCGGCGGGGGAGACCCAGTACTTC. Translated, it gives CASSLGLAAGETQYF. This chain joins TRBV2 and TRBJ2-5, with 11 positions matching TRBD2. J gave up 5 bases and V 5 bases, and 7 bases lay outside the gene matches. Germline assignment: CDR1 SNHLY and CDR2 FYNNEI. The CDR3 consists of 15 residues.